These 18 T cell receptor beta chains originate from one sample sequenced in a study of T cells and copy number aberrations in small-cell lung cancer. Profiled with immunoSEQ multiplex PCR; TCRdb holds only in-frame clones, not every one. The repertoire holds about 2,600 clones, over 75% seen once, with around a tenth in the top ten. The material sequenced was normal tissue next to the tumor. These receptors came from a man aged 55 to 70 with small cell lung cancer.

This chain joins TRBV4-2 and TRBJ2-1, with D unclear. This CDR3 is 16 amino acids long. Germline CDR1 is LGHNA and CDR2 is YNFKEQ. V was pared by 1 base and J by 1 base, with 11 bases between. The CDR3 loop is CASSQASASSYNEQFF. The CDR3 DNA sequence: TGTGCCAGCAGCCAAGCGAGCGCAAGTTCCTACAATGAGCAGTTCTTC.

This clone has a single count. The chain employs TRBV6-1 and TRBJ1-3; D unclear. The V gene's germline CDR1 is MNHNS and CDR2 SASEGT. The CDR3 totals 16 residues. V lost 1 base, J lost 0 bases, and 10 bases lay in between. This CDR3 reads CASSEDRIFSGNTIYF. The DNA for the CDR3 is TGTGCCAGCAGTGAAGATCGGATCTTCTCTGGAAACACCATATATTTT.

V and J are TRBV19 and TRBJ1-5, with D possibly TRBD1 on 5 matching bases. The CDR3 is made up of 16 amino acids. Trimming pared 7 bases from V and 4 bases from J, leaving 20 bases between. Germline lookup yields CDR1 LNHDA and CDR2 SQIVND (reference sequence). The DNA for the CDR3 is TGTGCCAGTACGCACAGAGGGGATGTGGAAAATCAGCCCCAGCATTTT. Translated: CASTHRGDVENQPQHF.

V is TRBV7-9 and J is TRBJ2-5, with D uncertain. Trimming pared 3 bases from V and 2 bases from J, leaving 10 bases between. This CDR3 is 14 amino acids long. Germline CDR1 SEHNR, CDR2 FQNEAQ (reference sequence). The CDR3 DNA is TGTGCCAGCAGCTTGGCAGATCGACAAGAGACCCAGTACTTC. Translated: CASSLADRQETQYF.

The chain combines TRBV9 with TRBJ2-1; TRBD1 matches 12 bases. The CDR3 has 16 amino acids. The ends lost 4 bases at V and 1 base at J; junction bases unmatched: 3. Germline CDR1 reads SGDLS; CDR2 reads YYNGEE. Written as DNA, the CDR3 is TGTGCCAGCAGCAGGGGACAGGGGGCTTCCTACAATGAGCAGTTCTTC. Its translation is CASSRGQGASYNEQFF.

The chain carries TRBV10-3 and TRBJ2-5; D remains unclear. CDR1 ENHRY and CDR2 SYGVKD come from the germline V gene. The ends were cut back, 0 bases at V and 4 bases at J, with 6 bases in the middle. The CDR3 totals 13 residues. The CDR3 reads CAISESLGETQYF. The CDR3 bases are TGTGCCATCAGTGAGTCTCTAGGAGAGACCCAGTACTTC.

This clone was seen a handful of times. This chain joins TRBV14 and TRBJ1-1, with D unresolved. The CDR3 spans 12 residues. Germline V gives CDR1 SGHDN, CDR2 FVKESK. V was shortened by 1 base and J by 3 bases, with 3 bases between the two germline ends. The CDR3: CASSQVYTEAFF. CDR3 DNA: TGTGCCAGCAGCCAAGTGTACACTGAAGCTTTCTTT.

The V and J genes are TRBV4-1 and TRBJ1-1; D may be TRBD1 (5 bases). Trimming pared 4 bases from V and 1 base from J, leaving 13 bases between. The CDR3 has 15 amino acids. Germline CDR1 is MGHRA and CDR2 is YSYEKL. CDR3 bases: TGCGCCAGCAGCCCCCCGGGGCGGACGAACACTGAAGCTTTCTTT. Encoded protein: CASSPPGRTNTEAFF.

A few counts support this clone. The chain carries TRBV19 and TRBJ1-5, with 7 bases that match TRBD1. V lost 2 bases to trimming and J lost 8 bases; unmatched junction nucleotides: 3. The CDR3 is 13 amino acids. Germline loops: CDR1 LNHDA, CDR2 SQIVND (reference sequence). The CDR3 protein is CASSIRGPKPQHF. The CDR3 DNA reads as TGTGCCAGTAGTATAAGGGGGCCAAAGCCCCAGCATTTT.

This clone was seen only a few times. This sequence joins TRBV9 and TRBJ2-3; D call uncertain. Germline CDR1 reads SGDLS; CDR2 reads YYNGEE. The CDR3 contains 12 residues. V was pared by 3 bases and J by 1 base, with 3 bases between. CDR3 DNA: TGTGCCAGCAGCGGGGGCACAGATACGCAGTATTTT. It translates to CASSGGTDTQYF.

The chain carries TRBV11-1 and TRBJ1-4; the match to TRBD1 covers 7 bases. Germline assignment: CDR1 SGHAT and CDR2 FQDESV (reference sequence). The CDR3 length is 14 residues. J gave up 7 bases and V 5 bases, and 7 bases lay outside the gene matches. CDR3 amino acids: CASSVTGLGEKLFF. CDR3 in DNA: TGTGCCAGCAGCGTGACAGGGCTTGGTGAAAAACTGTTTTTT.

This chain connects TRBV27 to TRBJ2-1, with D possibly matching TRBD1 (5 bases). Between the trimmed V and J ends, which lost 6 bases and 5 bases, there was a span of 23 bases. Germline CDR1 MNHEY, CDR2 SMNVEV (reference sequence). CDR3 length equals 17 residues. The DNA of the CDR3 is TGTGCCAGCAGCCCCGGCGTGGGCAGGGCAGAGGACAATGAGCAGTTCTTC. Translating gives CASSPGVGRAEDNEQFF.

The V and J genes are TRBV11-2 and TRBJ2-7; D is unresolved. Looked up from germline, CDR1 is SGHAT and CDR2 is FQNNGV. The CDR3 spans 15 residues. The V and J ends lost 1 base and 5 bases respectively, with 15 bases between them. The CDR3 nucleotides read TGTGCCAGCAGCTTAGGAGTTTTAGGGCAGAACGAGCAGTACTTC. Translating it yields CASSLGVLGQNEQYF.

The CDR3 reads CASSEGRDPNEQFF. CDR3 nucleotides: TGCGCCAGCAGTGAGGGCCGGGACCCCAATGAGCAGTTCTTC. The chain recombines TRBV10-1 with TRBJ2-1, with D possibly called TRBD1 or TRBD2 (5 bases each). This CDR3 spans 14 amino acids. Looked up from germline, CDR1 is WNHNN and CDR2 is SYGVQD (reference sequence). Trimming removed 2 bases from V and 6 bases from J, with 11 bases in between.

V usage is TRBV11-2 and J usage is TRBJ2-5; maybe TRBD1 (6 bases). CDR1 SGHAT and CDR2 FQNNGV come from the germline V gene. CDR3 size: 16 residues. Trimming removed 4 bases from V and 0 bases from J, with 15 bases in between. The DNA of the CDR3 is TGTGCCAGCAGCTCTTCGAGGGGGTTGGACCAAGAGACCCAGTACTTC. It specifies CASSSSRGLDQETQYF.

The CDR3 coding sequence is TGTGCCAGCAGCCAGGGGGCCGGAGGGGGTGAAGAAAAACTGTTTTTT. Its protein is CASSQGAGGGEEKLFF. This sequence joins TRBV4-2 and TRBJ1-4, with TRBD1 as a possible D gene (6 bases). The germline CDR1 and CDR2 sequences are LGHNA and YNFKEQ. The CDR3 consists of 16 residues. Between the trimmed V and J ends, which lost 3 bases and 8 bases, there was a span of 19 bases.

The chain is built from TRBV11-2 and TRBJ1-1; D not certain. The CDR3 spans 12 residues. V lost 1 base to trimming and J lost 6 bases, with 6 bases between them. Germline lookup yields CDR1 SGHAT and CDR2 FQNNGV. DNA for the CDR3: TGTGCCAGCAGCTTAGTGTTTGCTGAAGCTTTCTTT. This translates into CASSLVFAEAFF.

The genes are TRBV4-1 and TRBJ2-7; D is possibly TRBD1 (6 bases). Trimming shortened V by 1 base and J by 3 bases, and 22 bases separated the two germline ends. Looked up from germline, CDR1 is MGHRA and CDR2 is YSYEKL. The CDR3 loop spans 18 amino acids. The CDR3 nucleotides read TGCGCCAGCAGCCAAGGACATGGGGACACCCTACGAGACTACGAGCAGTACTTC. Its translation: CASSQGHGDTLRDYEQYF.